This TCR beta chain was captured in a study of PD-L1 blockade in urothelial cancer. Background on the study: The authors examined blood 3 weeks (second dose) and 6 weeks after treatment start. There were a median of around 140,000 T cells in blood samples.

Some clones are missing from TCRdb's copy, which holds only in-frame ones; the method was immunoSEQ multiplex PCR. The table has 40,000 to 50,000 clones, approximately 82% seen once. Trimming took 6 bases from V and 1 from J, leaving 9 bases between them. Germline assignment: CDR1 SNHLY and CDR2 FYNNEI. There are 14 residues in the CDR3. As to time point: peripheral blood 6 weeks after treatment start. Each patient presented with locally advanced or metastatic urothelial carcinoma. Sampling of each patient yielded between 1 and 8 specimens, collected pretreatment and on-treatment. This clonotype was obtained from a man aged 60-69 years with urothelial cancer. The sequences come from PBMCs, collected around atezolizumab (anti-PD-L1) treatment. The V call is TRBV2, the J call TRBJ2-2; tentative D call: TRBD1 (6 bases). This CDR3 reads CASRKGQNTGELFF. The CDR3 DNA is TGTGCCAGCAGGAAGGGACAGAACACCGGGGAGCTGTTTTTT.